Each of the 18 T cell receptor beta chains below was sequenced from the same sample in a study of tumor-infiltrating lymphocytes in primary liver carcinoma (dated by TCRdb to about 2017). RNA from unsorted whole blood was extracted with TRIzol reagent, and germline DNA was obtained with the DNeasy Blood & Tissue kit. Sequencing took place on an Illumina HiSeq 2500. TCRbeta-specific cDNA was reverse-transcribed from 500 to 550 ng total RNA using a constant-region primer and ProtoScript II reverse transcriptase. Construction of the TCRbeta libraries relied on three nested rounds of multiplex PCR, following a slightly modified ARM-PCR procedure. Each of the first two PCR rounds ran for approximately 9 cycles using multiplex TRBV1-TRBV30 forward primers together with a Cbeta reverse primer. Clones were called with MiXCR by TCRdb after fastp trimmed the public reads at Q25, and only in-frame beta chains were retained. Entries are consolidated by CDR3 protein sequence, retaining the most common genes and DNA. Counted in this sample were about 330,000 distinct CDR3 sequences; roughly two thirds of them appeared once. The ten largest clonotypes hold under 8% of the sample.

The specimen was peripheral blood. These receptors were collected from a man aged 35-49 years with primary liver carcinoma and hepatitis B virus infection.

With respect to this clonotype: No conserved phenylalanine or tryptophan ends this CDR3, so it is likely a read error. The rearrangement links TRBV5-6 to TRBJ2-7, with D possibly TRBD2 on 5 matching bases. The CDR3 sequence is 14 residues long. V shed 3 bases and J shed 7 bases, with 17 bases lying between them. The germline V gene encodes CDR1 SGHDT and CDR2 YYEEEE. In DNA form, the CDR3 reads TGTGCCAGCAGCTGGCCGGGGTCCAGGCGGGAGCAGTACCTC. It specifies CASSWPGSRREQYL.

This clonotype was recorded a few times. CDR3 residues: CASSGPLVSTCEQFF. In DNA, the CDR3 is TGCGCCAGCAGTGGACCACTAGTGAGTACCTGTGAGCAGTTCTTC. V gene TRBV10-2 combines with J gene TRBJ2-1; D possibly corresponds to TRBD2 (5 bases). In germline, CDR1 is WSHSY, CDR2 SAAADI. The germline V and J ends were trimmed by 4 bases and 9 bases, with 19 bases remaining between them. The CDR3 runs to 15 residues.

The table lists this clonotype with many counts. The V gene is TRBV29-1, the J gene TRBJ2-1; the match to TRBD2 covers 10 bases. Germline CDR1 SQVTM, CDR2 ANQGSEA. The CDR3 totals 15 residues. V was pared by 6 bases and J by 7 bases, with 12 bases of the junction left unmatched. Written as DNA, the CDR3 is TGCAGCGTCCAGGTCCTAGCGGGAGCCAATAATGAGCAGTTCTTC. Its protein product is CSVQVLAGANNEQFF.

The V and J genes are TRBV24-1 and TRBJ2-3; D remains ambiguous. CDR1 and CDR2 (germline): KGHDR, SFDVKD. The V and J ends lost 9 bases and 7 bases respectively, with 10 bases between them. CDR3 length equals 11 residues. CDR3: CATSEPHTQYF. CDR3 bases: TGTGCCACCTCGGAGCCCCATACGCAGTATTTT.

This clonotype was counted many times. The CDR3 reads CSARDGSSYEQYF. Here the CDR3 DNA reads TGCAGCGCGAGGGACGGTAGCTCCTACGAGCAGTACTTC. The chain carries TRBV29-1 and TRBJ2-7; the D gene could be TRBD1 or TRBD2 (5 bases each). This CDR3 spans 13 amino acids. Trimming pared 7 bases from V and 0 bases from J, leaving 13 bases between. Germline V lookup: CDR1 SQVTM, CDR2 ANQGSEA.

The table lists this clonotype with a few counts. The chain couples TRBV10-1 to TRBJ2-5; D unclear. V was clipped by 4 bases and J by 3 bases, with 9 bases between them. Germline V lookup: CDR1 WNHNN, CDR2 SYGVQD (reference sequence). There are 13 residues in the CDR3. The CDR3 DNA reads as TGCGCCAGCAGTGGGGATGTCAAAGAGACCCAGTACTTC. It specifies CASSGDVKETQYF.

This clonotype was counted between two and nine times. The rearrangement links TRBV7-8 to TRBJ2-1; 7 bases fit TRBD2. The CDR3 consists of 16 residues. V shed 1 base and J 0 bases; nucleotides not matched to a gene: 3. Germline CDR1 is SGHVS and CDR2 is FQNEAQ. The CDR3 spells CASSLGAGTSYNEQFF. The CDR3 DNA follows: TGTGCCAGCAGCTTAGGAGCGGGAACCTCCTACAATGAGCAGTTCTTC. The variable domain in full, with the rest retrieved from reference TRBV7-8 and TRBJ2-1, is GAGVSQSPRYKVAKRGQDVALRCDPISGHVSLFWYQQALGQGPEFLTYFQNEAQLDKSGLPSDRFFAERPEGSVSTLKIQRTQQEDSAVYLCASSLGAGTSYNEQFFGPGTRLTVL.

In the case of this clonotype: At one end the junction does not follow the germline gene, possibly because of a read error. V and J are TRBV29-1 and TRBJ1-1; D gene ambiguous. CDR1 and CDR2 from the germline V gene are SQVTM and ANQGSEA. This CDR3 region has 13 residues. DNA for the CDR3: TGCAGCGTTGTGCCGGACCTGAACACTGGAGCTTTCTTT. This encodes CSVVPDLNTGAFF.

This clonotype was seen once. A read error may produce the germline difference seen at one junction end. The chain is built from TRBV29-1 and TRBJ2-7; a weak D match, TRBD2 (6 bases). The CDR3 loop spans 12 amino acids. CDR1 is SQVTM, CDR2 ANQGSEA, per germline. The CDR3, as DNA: TGCAGCGTTCACAACGGGAGCGACGAGCCGTACTTC. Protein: CSVHNGSDEPYF.

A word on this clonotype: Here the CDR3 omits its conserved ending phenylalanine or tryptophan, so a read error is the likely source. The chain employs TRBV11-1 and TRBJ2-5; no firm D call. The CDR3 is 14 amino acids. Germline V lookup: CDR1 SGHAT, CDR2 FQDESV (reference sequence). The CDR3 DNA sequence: TGTGCCAACAGCTGGGCTCCCCGAGAGGAGACCCAGTACTTA. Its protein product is CANSWAPREETQYL.

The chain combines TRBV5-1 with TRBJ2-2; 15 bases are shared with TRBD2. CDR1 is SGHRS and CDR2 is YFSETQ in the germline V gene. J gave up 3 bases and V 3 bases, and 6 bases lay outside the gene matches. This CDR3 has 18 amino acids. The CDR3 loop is CASSSPGLAGGDTGELFF. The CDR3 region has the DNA TGCGCCAGCAGCTCCCCGGGACTAGCGGGAGGAGACACCGGGGAGCTGTTTTTT.

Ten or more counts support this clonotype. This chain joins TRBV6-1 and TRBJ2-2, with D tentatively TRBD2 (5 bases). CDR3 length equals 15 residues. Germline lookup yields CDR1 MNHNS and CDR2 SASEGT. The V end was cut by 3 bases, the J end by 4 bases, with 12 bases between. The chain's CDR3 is CASSDGSGGTGELFF. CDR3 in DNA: TGTGCCAGCAGTGATGGGTCCGGAGGCACCGGGGAGCTGTTTTTT.

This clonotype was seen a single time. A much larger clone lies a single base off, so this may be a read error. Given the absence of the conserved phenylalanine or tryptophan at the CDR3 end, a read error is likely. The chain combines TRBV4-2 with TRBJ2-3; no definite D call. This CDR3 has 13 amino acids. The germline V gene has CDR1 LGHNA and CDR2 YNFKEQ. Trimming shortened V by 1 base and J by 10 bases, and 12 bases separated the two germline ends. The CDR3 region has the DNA TGTGCCAGCAGCCAAGGGCCCCTGCGTCCGCAGTATCTT. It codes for CASSQGPLRPQYL.

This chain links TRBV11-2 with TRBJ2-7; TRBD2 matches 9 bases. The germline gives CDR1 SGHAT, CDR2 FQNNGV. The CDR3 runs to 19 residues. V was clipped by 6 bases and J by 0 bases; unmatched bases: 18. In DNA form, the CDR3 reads TGTGCCAGCAGAATTCTCCGCGGCGGGAGGGCCGATCCCTCCTACGAGCAGTACTTC. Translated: CASRILRGGRADPSYEQYF.

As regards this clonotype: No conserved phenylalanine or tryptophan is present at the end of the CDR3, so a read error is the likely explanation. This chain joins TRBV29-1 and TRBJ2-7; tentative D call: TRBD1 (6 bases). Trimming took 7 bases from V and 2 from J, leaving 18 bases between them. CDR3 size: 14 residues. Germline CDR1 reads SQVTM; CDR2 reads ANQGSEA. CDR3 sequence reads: CSAITGSSTYEQYL. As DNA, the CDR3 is TGCAGCGCTATAACAGGGAGTAGTACCTACGAGCAGTACTTA.

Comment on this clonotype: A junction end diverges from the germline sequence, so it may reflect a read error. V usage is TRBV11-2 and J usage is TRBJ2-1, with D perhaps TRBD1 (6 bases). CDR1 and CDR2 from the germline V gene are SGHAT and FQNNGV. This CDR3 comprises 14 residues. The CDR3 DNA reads TGTGCCAGTAGCTTAGATGAGGGGGTGAAGGAGCAGTTCTTC. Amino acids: CASSLDEGVKEQFF.

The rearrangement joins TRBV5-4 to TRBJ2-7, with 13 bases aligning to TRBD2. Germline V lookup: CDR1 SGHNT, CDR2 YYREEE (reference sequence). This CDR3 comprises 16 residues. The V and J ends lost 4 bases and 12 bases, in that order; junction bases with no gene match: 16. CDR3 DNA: TGTGCCAGCAGCACCGGACTAGCGGGAGCCGCCTACGGGCGGTACTTC. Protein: CASSTGLAGAAYGRYF.

CDR3 loop: CASSSSTEGVGNTGELFF. In DNA form, the CDR3 reads TGTGCCAGCAGCTCCAGTACAGAGGGCGTGGGGAACACCGGGGAGCTGTTTTTT. The gene calls are TRBV11-2 and TRBJ2-2; weak D call: TRBD2 (5 bases). V shed 4 bases and J shed 1 base, with 19 bases lying between them. This CDR3 is built from 18 residues. CDR1 is SGHAT, CDR2 FQNNGV, per germline.